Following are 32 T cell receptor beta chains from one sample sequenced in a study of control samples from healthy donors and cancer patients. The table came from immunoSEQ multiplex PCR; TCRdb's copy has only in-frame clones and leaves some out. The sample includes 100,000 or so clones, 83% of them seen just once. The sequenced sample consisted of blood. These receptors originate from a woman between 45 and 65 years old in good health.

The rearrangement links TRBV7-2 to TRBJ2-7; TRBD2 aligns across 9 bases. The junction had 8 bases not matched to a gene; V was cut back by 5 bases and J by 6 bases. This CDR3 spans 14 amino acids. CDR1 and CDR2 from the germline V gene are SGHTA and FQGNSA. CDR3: CASSRGLASGEQYF. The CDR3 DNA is TGTGCCAGCAGCAGAGGACTAGCGAGTGGCGAGCAGTACTTC.

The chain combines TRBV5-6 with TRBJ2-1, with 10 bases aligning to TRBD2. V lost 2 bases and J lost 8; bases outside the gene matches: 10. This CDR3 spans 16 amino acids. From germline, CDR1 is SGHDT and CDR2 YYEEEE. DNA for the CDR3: TGTGCCAGCAGCTTTGGGCTAGCGGGGGCAGGAGATGAGCAGTTCTTC. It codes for CASSFGLAGAGDEQFF.

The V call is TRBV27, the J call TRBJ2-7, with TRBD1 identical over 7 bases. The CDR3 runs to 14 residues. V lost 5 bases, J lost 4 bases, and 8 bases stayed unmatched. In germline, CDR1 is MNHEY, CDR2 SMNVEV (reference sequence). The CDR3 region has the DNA TGTGCCAGCAGTATAACTTTGACAGGGTACGAGCAGTACTTC. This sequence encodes CASSITLTGYEQYF.

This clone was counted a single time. CDR3 amino acids: CSVEDQGQGGTEAFF. The CDR3 nucleotides are TGCAGCGTTGAAGATCAAGGACAGGGAGGAACTGAAGCTTTCTTT. The rearrangement joins TRBV29-1 to TRBJ1-1; 8 bases are a match to TRBD1. The CDR3 spans 15 residues. Germline lookup yields CDR1 SQVTM and CDR2 ANQGSEA. V shed 0 bases, J shed 5 bases, and the junction held 8 bases outside the gene matches. The whole variable domain, filled in from reference TRBV29-1 and TRBJ1-1, reads SAVISQKPSRDICQRGTSLTIQCQVDSQVTMMFWYRQQPGQSLTLIATANQGSEATYESGFVIDKFPISRPNLTFSTLTVSNMSPEDSSIYLCSVEDQGQGGTEAFFGQGTRLTVV.

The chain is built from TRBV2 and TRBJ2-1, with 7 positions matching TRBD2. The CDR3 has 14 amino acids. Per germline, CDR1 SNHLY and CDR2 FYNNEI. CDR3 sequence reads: CASATGRGYNEQFF. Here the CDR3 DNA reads TGTGCTTCAGCAACGGGGAGGGGTTACAATGAGCAGTTCTTC. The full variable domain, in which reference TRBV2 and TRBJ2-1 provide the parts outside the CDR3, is EPEVTQTPSHQVTQMGQEVILRCVPISNHLYFYWYRQILGQKVEFLVSFYNNEISEKSEIFDDQFSVERPDGSNFTLKIRSTKLEDSAMYFCASATGRGYNEQFFGPGTRLTVL.

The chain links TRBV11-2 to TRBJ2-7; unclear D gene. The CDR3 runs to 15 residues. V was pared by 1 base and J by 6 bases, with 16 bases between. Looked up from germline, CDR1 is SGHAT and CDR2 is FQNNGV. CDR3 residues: CASSLGGHRSLEQYF. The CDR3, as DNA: TGTGCCAGCAGCTTAGGAGGCCACCGCTCGCTCGAGCAGTACTTC.

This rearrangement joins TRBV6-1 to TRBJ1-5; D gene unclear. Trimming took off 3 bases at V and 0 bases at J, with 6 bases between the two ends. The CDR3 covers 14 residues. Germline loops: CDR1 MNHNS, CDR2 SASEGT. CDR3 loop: CASSDKNSNQPQHF. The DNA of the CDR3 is TGTGCCAGCAGTGACAAAAATAGCAATCAGCCCCAGCATTTT.

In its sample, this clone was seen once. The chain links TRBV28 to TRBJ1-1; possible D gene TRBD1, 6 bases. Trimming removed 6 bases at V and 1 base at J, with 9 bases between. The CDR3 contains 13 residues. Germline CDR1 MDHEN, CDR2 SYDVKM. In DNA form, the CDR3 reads TGTGCCAGCAGGTTACAGGGGAACACTGAAGCTTTCTTT. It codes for CASRLQGNTEAFF.

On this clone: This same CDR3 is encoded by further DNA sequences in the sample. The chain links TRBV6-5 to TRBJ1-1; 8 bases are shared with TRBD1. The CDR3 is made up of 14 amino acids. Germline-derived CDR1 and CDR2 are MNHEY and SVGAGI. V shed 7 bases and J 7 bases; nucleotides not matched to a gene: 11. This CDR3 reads CASIKDRVISEAFF. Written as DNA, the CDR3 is TGTGCCAGCATTAAGGACAGGGTGATAAGTGAAGCTTTCTTT.

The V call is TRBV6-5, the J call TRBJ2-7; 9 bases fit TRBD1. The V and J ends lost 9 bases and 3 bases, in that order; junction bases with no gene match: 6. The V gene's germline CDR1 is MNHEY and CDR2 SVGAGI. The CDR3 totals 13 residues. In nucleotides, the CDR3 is TGTGCCAGTGGACAGGGGACGTTCTACGAGCAGTACTTC. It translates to CASGQGTFYEQYF.

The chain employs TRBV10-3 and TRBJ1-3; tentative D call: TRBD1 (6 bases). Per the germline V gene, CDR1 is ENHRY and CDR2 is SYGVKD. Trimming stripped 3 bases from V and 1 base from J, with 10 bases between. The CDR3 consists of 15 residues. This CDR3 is CAISDSGQSGNTIYF. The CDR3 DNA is TGTGCCATCAGTGATTCCGGACAGTCTGGAAACACCATATATTTT.

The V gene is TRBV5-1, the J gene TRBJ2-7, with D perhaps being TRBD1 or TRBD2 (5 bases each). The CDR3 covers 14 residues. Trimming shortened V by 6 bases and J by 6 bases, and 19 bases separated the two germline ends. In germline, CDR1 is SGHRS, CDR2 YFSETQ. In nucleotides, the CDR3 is TGCGCCAGCATGCTGGCAGGGACGTCCGGCGAGCAGTACTTC. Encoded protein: CASMLAGTSGEQYF.

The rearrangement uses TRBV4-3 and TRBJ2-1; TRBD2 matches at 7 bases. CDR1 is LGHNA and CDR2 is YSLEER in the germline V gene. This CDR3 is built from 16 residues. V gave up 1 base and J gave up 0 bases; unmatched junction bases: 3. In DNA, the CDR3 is TGCGCCAGCAGCCAAGCCGGGGGGAGCTCCTACAATGAGCAGTTCTTC. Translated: CASSQAGGSSYNEQFF.

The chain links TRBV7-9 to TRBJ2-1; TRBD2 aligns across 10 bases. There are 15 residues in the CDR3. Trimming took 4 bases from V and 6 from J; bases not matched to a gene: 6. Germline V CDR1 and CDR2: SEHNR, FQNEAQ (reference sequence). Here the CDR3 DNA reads TGTGCCAGCAGCTCCAGCGGGAGGGCCTTCAATGAGCAGTTCTTC. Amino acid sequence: CASSSSGRAFNEQFF.

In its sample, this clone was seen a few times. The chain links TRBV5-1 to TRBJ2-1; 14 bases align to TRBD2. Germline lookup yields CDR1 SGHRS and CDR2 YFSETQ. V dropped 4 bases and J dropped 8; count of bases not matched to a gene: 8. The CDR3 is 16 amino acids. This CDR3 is CASSLTGTSGSYEQFF. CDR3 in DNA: TGCGCCAGCAGCCTCACCGGGACTAGCGGGAGCTATGAGCAGTTCTTC.

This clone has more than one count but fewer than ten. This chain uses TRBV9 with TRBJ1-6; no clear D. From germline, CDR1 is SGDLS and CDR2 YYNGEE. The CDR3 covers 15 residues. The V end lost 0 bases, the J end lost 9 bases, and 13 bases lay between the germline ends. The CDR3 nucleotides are TGTGCCAGCAGCGTAGTTCCTTCCGAAAGTTCACCCCTCCACTTT. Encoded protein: CASSVVPSESSPLHF. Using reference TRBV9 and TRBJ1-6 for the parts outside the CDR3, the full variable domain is DSGVTQTPKHLITATGQRVTLRCSPRSGDLSVYWYQQSLDQGLQFLIQYYNGEERAKGNILERFSAQQFPDLHSELNLSSLELGDSALYFCASSVVPSESSPLHFGNGTRLTVT.

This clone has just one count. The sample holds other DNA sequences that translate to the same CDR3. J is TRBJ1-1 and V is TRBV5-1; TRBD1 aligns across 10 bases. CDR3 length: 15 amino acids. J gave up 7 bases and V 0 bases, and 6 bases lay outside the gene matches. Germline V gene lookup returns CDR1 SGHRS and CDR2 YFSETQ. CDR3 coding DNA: TGCGCCAGCAGCTTGGGACAGGGGGCTCGGGGTGAAGCTTTCTTT. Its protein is CASSLGQGARGEAFF.

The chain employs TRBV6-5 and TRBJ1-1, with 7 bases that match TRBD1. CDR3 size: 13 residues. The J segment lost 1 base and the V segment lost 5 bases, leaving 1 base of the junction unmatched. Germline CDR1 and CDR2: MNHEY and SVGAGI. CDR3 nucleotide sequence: TGTGCCAGCAGTAGGACAGGGAACACTGAAGCTTTCTTT. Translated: CASSRTGNTEAFF.

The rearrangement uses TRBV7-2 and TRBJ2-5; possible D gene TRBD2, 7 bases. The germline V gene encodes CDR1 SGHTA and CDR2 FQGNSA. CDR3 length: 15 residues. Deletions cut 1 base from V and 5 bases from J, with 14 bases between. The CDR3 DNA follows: TGTGCCAGCAGCTTAGATCGGGGGGCGTCTGAGACCCAGTACTTC. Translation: CASSLDRGASETQYF.

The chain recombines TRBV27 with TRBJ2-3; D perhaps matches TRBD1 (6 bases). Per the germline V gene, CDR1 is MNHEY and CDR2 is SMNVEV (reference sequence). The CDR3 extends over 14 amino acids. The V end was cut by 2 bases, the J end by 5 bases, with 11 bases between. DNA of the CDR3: TGTGCCAGCAGTTTAAGGGGGAAAGGAGATACGCAGTATTTT. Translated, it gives CASSLRGKGDTQYF.

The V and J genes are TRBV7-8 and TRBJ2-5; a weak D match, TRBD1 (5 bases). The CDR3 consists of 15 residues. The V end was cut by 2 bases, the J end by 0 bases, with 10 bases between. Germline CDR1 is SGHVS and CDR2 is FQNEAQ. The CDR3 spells CASSLYDRHQETQYF. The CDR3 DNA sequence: TGTGCCAGCAGCTTATACGACAGACACCAAGAGACCCAGTACTTC.

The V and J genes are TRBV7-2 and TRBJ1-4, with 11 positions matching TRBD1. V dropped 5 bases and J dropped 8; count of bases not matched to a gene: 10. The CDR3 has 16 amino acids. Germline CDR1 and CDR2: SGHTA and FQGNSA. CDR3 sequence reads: CASSVGPGQGGEKLFF. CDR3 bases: TGTGCCAGCAGCGTAGGGCCGGGACAGGGGGGCGAAAAACTGTTTTTT.

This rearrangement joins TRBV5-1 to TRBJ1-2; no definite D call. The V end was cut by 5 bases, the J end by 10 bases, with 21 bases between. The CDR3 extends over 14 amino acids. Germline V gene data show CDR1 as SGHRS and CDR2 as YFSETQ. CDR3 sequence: CASSGPGSGSNYTF. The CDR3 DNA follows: TGCGCCAGCAGTGGTCCGGGGAGTGGATCTAACTACACCTTC.

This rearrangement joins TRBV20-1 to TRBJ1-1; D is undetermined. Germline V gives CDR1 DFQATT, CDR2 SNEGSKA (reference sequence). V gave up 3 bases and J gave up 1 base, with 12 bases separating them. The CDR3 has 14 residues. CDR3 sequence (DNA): TGCAGTGCTAGTCAGCTTGCGCAGAACACTGAAGCTTTCTTT. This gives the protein CSASQLAQNTEAFF.

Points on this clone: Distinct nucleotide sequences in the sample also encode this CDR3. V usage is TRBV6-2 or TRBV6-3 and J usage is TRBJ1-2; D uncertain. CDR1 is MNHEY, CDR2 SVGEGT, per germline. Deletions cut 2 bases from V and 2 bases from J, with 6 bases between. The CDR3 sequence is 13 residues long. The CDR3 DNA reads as TGTGCCAGCAGTTACGATGGGAACTATGGCTACACCTTC. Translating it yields CASSYDGNYGYTF.

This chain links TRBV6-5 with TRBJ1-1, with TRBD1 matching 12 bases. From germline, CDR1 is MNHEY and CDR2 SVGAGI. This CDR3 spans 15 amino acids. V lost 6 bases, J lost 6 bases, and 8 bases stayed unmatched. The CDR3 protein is CASSAIRDRGPEAFF. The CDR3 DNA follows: TGTGCCAGCAGCGCAATTCGGGACAGGGGGCCTGAAGCTTTCTTT.

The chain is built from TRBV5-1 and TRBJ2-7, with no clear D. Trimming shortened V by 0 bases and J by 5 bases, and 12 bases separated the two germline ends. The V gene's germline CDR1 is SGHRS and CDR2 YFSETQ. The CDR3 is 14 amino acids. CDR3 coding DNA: TGCGCCAGCAGCTTGGTTCCGTATTCGAACGAGCAGTACTTC. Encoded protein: CASSLVPYSNEQYF.

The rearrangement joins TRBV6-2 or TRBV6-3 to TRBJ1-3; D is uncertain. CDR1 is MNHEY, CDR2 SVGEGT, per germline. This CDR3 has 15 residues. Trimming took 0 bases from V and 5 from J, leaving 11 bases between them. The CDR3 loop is CASSYSTDLRNTIYF. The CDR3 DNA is TGTGCCAGCAGTTACTCCACGGACTTGAGAAACACCATATATTTT.

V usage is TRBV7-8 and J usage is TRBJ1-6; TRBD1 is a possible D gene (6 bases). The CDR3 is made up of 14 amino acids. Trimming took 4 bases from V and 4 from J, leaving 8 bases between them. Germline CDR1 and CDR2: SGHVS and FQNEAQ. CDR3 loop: CASSSGQYNSPLHF. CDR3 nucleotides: TGTGCCAGCAGCTCCGGACAGTATAATTCACCCCTCCACTTT.

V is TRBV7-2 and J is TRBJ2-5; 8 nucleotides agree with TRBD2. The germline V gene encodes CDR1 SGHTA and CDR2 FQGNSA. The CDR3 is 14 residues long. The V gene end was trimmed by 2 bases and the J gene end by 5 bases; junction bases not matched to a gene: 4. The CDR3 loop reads CASSLRSSGETQYF. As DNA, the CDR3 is TGTGCCAGCAGCTTACGGTCTAGCGGGGAGACCCAGTACTTC.

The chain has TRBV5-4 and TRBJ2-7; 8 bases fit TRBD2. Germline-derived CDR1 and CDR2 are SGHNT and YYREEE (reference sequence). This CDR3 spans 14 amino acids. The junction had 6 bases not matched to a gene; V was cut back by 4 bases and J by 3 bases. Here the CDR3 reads CASSAGSGVYEQYF. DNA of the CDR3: TGTGCCAGCAGCGCGGGTAGCGGGGTCTACGAGCAGTACTTC.

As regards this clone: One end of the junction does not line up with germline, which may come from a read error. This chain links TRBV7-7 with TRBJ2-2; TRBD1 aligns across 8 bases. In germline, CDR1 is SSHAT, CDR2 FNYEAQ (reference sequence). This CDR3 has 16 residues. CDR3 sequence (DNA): TGTGCTAGCAGCTTAGGAGGACAGGGACACACCGGGGAGCTGTTTTTT. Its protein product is CASSLGGQGHTGELFF. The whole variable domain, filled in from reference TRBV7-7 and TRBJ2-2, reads GAGVSQSPRYKVTKRGQDVTLRCDPISSHATLYWYQQALGQGPEFLTYFNYEAQPDKSGLPSDRFSAERPEGSISTLTIQRTEQRDSAMYRCASSLGGQGHTGELFFGEGSRLTVL.